These T cell receptor beta chains were read from a single sample in a study of CD8 T cells in Susac syndrome. TCRdb fed the immunoSEQ multiplex PCR reads into MiXCR, producing one record per CDR3 protein. The sample includes about 140,000 distinct CDR3 sequences, 95% seen only once; the top ten take 0.13% to 0.15%. Sequencing used CD4+ T cells from PBMCs. Source of these receptors: a human donor with Susac syndrome. Each CDR3 is given with its conserved first and last residue. A D gene is named only where the DNA matches it firmly. Size is omitted from some rows. Given values are once, few, many or a class for expanded clones.

TRBV4-2	TRBJ2-7	.	few	CASSQSQGTSTKEQYF	TGTGCCAGCAGCCAAAGTCAAGGGACCTCTACGAAGGAGCAGTACTTC
TRBV20-1	TRBJ1-1	TRBD1	.	CSAEILTGEETEAFF	TGCAGTGCTGAGATACTGACAGGGGAGGAGACTGAAGCTTTCTTT
TRBV20-1	TRBJ2-5	TRBD2	.	CSAGLAGGPGETQYF	TGCAGTGCCGGATTAGCGGGAGGGCCGGGAGAGACCCAGTACTTC
TRBV6-2/TRBV6-3	TRBJ2-5	.	.	CASSYLSPQETQYF	TGTGCCAGCAGTTACCTTAGCCCCCAAGAGACCCAGTACTTC
TRBV28	TRBJ1-3	.	.	CASSEGNSGNTIYF	TGTGCCAGCAGTGAGGGCAACTCTGGAAACACCATATATTTT
TRBV18	TRBJ2-4	TRBD1	.	CASSPTGQGAAKNIQYF	TGTGCCAGCTCACCTACGGGACAGGGGGCGGCCAAAAACATTCAGTACTTC
TRBV20-1	TRBJ2-5	TRBD2	.	CSASGGAAQETQYF	TGCAGTGCAAGCGGGGGGGCGGCACAAGAGACCCAGTACTTC
TRBV7-2	TRBJ1-1	.	.	CASRLLTANTEAFF	TGTGCCAGCAGATTACTCACAGCGAACACTGAAGCTTTCTTT
TRBV12-3/TRBV12-4	TRBJ2-7	.	.	CASSFDRSREQYF	TGTGCCAGCAGTTTCGACAGGTCAAGGGAGCAGTACTTC
TRBV7-9	TRBJ2-7	.	.	CASSLPGSAYEQYF	TGTGCCAGCAGCTTACCCGGGAGCGCCTACGAGCAGTACTTC
TRBV20-1	TRBJ1-1	.	.	CSARDYTEAFF	TGCAGTGCTCGTGATTACACTGAAGCTTTCTTT
TRBV11-1	TRBJ2-1	TRBD2	.	CASSSMGLAGVRGFF	TGTGCCAGCAGCTCGATGGGACTAGCGGGAGTCCGGGGGTTCTTC
TRBV20-1	TRBJ1-1	.	.	CSARGVGDTEAFF	TGCAGTGCTAGAGGGGTGGGGGACACTGAAGCTTTCTTT
TRBV15	TRBJ1-1	.	once	CATSRETRGNTEAFF	TGTGCCACCAGCAGAGAGACCCGTGGTAACACTGAAGCTTTCTTT
TRBV13	TRBJ2-1	.	once	CASSLTRRQNNEQFF	TGTGCCAGCAGCTTGACCAGGCGACAGAACAATGAGCAGTTCTTC
TRBV20-1	TRBJ1-1	TRBD1	.	CSATRQGNTEAFF	TGCAGTGCTACTAGACAGGGGAACACTGAAGCTTTCTTT
TRBV7-3	TRBJ2-5	.	.	CASSLTLGETQYF	TGTGCCAGCAGCTTAACGCTGGGGGAGACCCAGTACTTC
TRBV2	TRBJ2-7	.	.	CASSEWDREQYF	TGTGCCAGCAGTGAATGGGATCGGGAGCAGTACTTC
TRBV6-5	TRBJ1-4	.	.	CASSYSGAREKLFF	TGTGCCAGCAGTTACTCGGGGGCGAGGGAAAAACTGTTTTTT
TRBV20-1	TRBJ2-5	TRBD1	.	CSAKKTGRETQYF	TGCAGTGCTAAAAAGACAGGGAGAGAGACCCAGTACTTC
TRBV28	TRBJ2-7	.	once	CASSQYEQYF	TGTGCCAGCAGTCAATACGAGCAGTACTTC
TRBV10-3	TRBJ2-1	.	.	CAISESDLKRGEQFF	TGTGCCATCAGTGAGAGCGACCTGAAAAGGGGGGAGCAGTTCTTC
TRBV29-1	TRBJ1-4	.	.	CSVHRRGNEKLFF	TGCAGCGTTCACAGAAGAGGGAATGAAAAACTGTTTTTT
TRBV28	TRBJ1-6	.	.	CASTTPGFNSPLHF	TGTGCCAGCACCACCCCCGGATTTAATTCACCCCTCCACTTT
TRBV9	TRBJ2-1	.	.	CASSVLDNEQFF	TGTGCCAGCAGCGTCCTAGACAATGAGCAGTTCTTC
TRBV29-1	TRBJ1-1	.	.	CSVERGGTEAFF	TGCAGCGTTGAGAGAGGGGGAACTGAAGCTTTCTTT
TRBV28	TRBJ2-7	.	.	CASSLSISHEQYF	TGTGCCAGCAGTTTATCAATCTCCCACGAGCAGTACTTC
TRBV7-2	TRBJ1-6	.	.	CASSRSVGNSPLHF	TGTGCCAGCAGCCGCTCAGTGGGTAATTCACCCCTCCACTTT
TRBV18	TRBJ1-1	.	.	CASSLRDDTEAFF	TGTGCCAGCTCACTAAGGGACGACACTGAAGCTTTCTTT
TRBV30	TRBJ2-2	.	.	CAWRLQNTGELFF	TGTGCCTGGAGATTGCAGAACACCGGGGAGCTGTTTTTT
TRBV20-1	TRBJ2-5	.	.	CSARRPGAAEETQYF	TGCAGTGCTAGGCGCCCGGGAGCGGCCGAGGAGACCCAGTACTTC
TRBV12-3/TRBV12-4	TRBJ1-5	.	.	CASSRTQNQPQHF	TGTGCCAGCAGTCGAACCCAGAATCAGCCCCAGCATTTT
TRBV5-6	TRBJ2-7	TRBD2	.	CASSLTSGSSYEQYF	TGTGCCAGCAGCCTAACTAGCGGTAGCTCCTACGAGCAGTACTTC
TRBV4-1	TRBJ2-4	TRBD2	few	CASSLAGDLAKNIQYF	TGCGCCAGCAGCCTAGCGGGGGATCTAGCCAAAAACATTCAGTACTTC